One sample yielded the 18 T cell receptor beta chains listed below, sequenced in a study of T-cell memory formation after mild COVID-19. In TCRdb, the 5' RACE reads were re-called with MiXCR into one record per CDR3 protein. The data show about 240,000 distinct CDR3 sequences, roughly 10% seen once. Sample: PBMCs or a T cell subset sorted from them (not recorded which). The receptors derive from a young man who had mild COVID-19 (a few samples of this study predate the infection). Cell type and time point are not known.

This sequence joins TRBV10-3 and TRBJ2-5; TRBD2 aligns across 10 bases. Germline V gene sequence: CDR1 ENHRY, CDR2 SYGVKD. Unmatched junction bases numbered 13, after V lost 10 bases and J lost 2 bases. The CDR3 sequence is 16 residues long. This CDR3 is CATGRASGGVQETQYF. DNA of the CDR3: TGTGCCACCGGACGCGCTAGCGGGGGAGTTCAAGAGACCCAGTACTTC.

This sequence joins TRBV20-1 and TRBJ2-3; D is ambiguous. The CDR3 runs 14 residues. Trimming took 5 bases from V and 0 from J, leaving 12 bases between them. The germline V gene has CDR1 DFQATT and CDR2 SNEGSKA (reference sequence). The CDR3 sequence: CSARRGFSTDTQYF. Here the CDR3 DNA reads TGCAGTGCTCGTAGAGGTTTTAGCACAGATACGCAGTATTTT.

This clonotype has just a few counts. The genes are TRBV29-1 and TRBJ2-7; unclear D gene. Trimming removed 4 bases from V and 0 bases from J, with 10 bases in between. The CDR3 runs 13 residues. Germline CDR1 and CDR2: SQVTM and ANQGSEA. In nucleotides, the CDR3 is TGCAGCGTTGTCGGGCCCAGCTCCTACGAGCAGTACTTC. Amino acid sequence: CSVVGPSSYEQYF.

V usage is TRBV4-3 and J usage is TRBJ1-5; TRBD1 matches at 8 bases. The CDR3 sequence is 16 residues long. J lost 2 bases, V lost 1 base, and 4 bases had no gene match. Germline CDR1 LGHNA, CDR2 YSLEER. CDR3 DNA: TGCGCCAGCAGCCAAGCCGGACAGGGTGGCAATCAGCCCCAGCATTTT. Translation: CASSQAGQGGNQPQHF.

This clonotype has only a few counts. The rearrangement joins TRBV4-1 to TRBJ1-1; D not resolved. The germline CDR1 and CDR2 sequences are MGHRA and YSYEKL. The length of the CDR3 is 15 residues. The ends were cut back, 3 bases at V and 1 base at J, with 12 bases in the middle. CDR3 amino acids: CASSQKGVSNTEAFF. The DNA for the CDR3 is TGCGCCAGCAGCCAGAAAGGAGTGTCGAACACTGAAGCTTTCTTT.

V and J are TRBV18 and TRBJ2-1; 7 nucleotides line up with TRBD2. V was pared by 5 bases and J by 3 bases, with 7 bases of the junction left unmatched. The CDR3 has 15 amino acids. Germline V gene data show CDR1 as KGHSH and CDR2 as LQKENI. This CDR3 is CASSTGLEVYNEQFF. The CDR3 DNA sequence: TGTGCCAGCTCAACAGGACTAGAGGTCTACAATGAGCAGTTCTTC.

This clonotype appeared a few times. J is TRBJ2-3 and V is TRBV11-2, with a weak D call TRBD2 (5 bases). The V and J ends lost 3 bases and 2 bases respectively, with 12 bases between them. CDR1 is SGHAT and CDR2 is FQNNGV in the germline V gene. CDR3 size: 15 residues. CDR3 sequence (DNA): TGTGCCAGCAGCTTCCACGTCGGGGACACAGATACGCAGTATTTT. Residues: CASSFHVGDTDTQYF.

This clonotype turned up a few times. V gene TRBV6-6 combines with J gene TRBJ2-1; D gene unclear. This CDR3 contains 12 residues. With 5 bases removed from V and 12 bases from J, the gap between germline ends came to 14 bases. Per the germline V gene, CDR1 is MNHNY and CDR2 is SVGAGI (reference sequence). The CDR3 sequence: CASSQDQTGQFF. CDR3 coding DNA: TGTGCCAGCAGTCAAGACCAAACGGGGCAGTTCTTC.

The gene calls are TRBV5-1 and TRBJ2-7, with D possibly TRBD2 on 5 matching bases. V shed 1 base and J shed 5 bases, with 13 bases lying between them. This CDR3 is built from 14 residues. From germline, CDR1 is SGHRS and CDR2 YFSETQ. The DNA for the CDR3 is TGCGCCAGCAGCTTGTCACGGGGTTCCCACGAGCAGTACTTC. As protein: CASSLSRGSHEQYF.

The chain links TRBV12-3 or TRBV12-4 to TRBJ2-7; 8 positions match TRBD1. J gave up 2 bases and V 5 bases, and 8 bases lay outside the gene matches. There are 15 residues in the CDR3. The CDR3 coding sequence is TGTGCCAGCAGTCCTCAGACAGGGGCTCCCTACGAGCAGTACTTC. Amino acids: CASSPQTGAPYEQYF.

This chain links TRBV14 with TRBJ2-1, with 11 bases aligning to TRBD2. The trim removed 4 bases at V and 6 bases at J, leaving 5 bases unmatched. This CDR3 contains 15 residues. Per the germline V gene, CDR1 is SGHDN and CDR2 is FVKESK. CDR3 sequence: CASSRGTSGPNEQFF. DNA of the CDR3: TGTGCCAGCAGCCGCGGGACTAGCGGACCCAATGAGCAGTTCTTC.

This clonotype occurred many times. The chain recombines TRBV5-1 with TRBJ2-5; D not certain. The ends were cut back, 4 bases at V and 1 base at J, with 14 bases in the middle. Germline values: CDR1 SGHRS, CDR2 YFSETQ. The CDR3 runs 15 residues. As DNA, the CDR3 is TGCGCCAGCAGCCCGCAAGGTCGGGTCCAAGAGACCCAGTACTTC. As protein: CASSPQGRVQETQYF. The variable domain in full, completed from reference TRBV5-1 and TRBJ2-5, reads KAGVTQTPRYLIKTRGQQVTLSCSPISGHRSVSWYQQTPGQGLQFLFEYFSETQRNKGNFPGRFSGRQFSNSRSEMNVSTLELGDSALYLCASSPQGRVQETQYFGPGTRLLVL.

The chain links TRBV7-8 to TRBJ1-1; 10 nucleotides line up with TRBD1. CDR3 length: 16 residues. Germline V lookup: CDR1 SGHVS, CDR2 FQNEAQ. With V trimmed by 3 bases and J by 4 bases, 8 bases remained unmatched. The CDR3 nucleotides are TGTGCCAGCAGCTTGACAGGGGGCGCGATTAGCACTGAAGCTTTCTTT. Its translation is CASSLTGGAISTEAFF.

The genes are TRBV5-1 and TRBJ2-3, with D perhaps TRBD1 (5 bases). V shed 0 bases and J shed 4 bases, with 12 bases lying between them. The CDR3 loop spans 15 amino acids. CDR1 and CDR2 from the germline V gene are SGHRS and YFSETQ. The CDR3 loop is CASSLGGAMPDTQYF. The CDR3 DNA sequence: TGCGCCAGCAGCTTGGGTGGGGCGATGCCAGATACGCAGTATTTT.

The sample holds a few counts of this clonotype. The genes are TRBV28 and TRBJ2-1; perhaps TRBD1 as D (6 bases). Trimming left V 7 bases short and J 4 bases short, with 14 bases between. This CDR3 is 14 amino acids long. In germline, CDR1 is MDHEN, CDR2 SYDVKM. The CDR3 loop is CASIQGQTYNEQFF. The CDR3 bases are TGTGCCAGCATCCAAGGACAGACTTACAATGAGCAGTTCTTC.

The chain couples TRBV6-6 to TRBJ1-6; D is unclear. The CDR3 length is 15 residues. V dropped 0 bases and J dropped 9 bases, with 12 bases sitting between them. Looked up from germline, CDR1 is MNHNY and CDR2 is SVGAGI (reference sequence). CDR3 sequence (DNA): TGTGCCAGCAGTTACTCGAGGGATGCGGCTTCACCCCTCCACTTT. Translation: CASSYSRDAASPLHF.

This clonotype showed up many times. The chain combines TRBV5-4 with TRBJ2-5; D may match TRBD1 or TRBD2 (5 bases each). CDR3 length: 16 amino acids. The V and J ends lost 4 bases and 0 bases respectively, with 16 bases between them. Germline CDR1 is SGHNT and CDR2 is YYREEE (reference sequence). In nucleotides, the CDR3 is TGTGCCAGCAGCCCGGCTGATGGGGGTAACCAAGAGACCCAGTACTTC. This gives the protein CASSPADGGNQETQYF.

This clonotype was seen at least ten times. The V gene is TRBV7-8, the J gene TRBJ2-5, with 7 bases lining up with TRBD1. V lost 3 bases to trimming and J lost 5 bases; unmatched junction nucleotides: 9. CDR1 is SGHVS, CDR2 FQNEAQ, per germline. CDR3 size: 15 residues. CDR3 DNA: TGTGCCAGCAGCTTTGACAGGGTAGGAGGCGAGACCCAGTACTTC. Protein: CASSFDRVGGETQYF.